Listed below are T cell receptor beta chains from one sample, sequenced in a study of memory CD4+ T cells and cytomegalovirus serostatus. Profiling relied on immunoSEQ multiplex PCR, and the TCRdb table lists in-frame clones only, not all of them. This sample has tens of thousands of clones, with 76% found just once. The sequenced material came from memory CD4+ T cells from blood. The receptors originated from an adult in good health and CMV-seronegative. The CDR3 runs from the conserved cysteine through the conserved F or W. D genes are given only for firm matches. Clone sizes are given selectively: once, few, many, or a class where the clone is expanded.

CASSVHANTEAFF,TGTGCCAGCAGCGTGCACGCTAACACTGAAGCTTTCTTT,TRBV9,TRBJ1-1,NA,NA
CASTSGTGYEQYF,TGTGCCAGCACCTCCGGGACAGGTTACGAGCAGTACTTC,TRBV6-6,TRBJ2-7,NA,TRBD1
CASSFTNQETQYF,TGTGCCAGCAGCTTTACCAACCAAGAGACCCAGTACTTC,TRBV5-6,TRBJ2-5,NA,NA
CAWGKNTEAFF,TGTGCCTGGGGAAAGAACACTGAAGCTTTCTTT,TRBV7-6,TRBJ1-1,NA,NA
CASSVGGGEAFF,TGTGCCAGCAGTGTGGGGGGAGGTGAAGCTTTCTTT,TRBV2,TRBJ1-1,NA,NA
CASGSGVSYNEQFF,TGTGCTAGTGGATCGGGGGTTTCCTACAATGAGCAGTTCTTC,TRBV12-5,TRBJ2-1,NA,NA
CASRQVLSSYEQYF,TGTGCCAGCAGACAGGTGTTAAGCTCCTACGAGCAGTACTTC,TRBV6-5,TRBJ2-7,NA,NA
CASSYSGVAPGGYTF,TGTGCCAGCAGTTACTCAGGGGTGGCACCTGGGGGCTACACCTTC,TRBV6-5,TRBJ1-2,NA,NA
CATRPTPNYGYTF,TGTGCCACCCGCCCGACACCAAACTATGGCTACACCTTC,TRBV19,TRBJ1-2,NA,NA
CASSYSYRVDTEAFF,TGTGCCAGCAGTTACTCGTACAGGGTGGACACTGAAGCTTTCTTT,TRBV6-5,TRBJ1-1,NA,NA
CASSLAGTAPLPQHF,TGTGCCAGCAGCTTAGCCGGGACAGCTCCCCTGCCCCAGCATTTT,TRBV7-9,TRBJ1-5,NA,TRBD1
CATSRDEAGSNYGYTF,TGTGCCACCAGCAGAGATGAGGCAGGGAGTAACTATGGCTACACCTTC,TRBV15,TRBJ1-2,few,NA
CASSLAGGNYNEQFF,TGCGCCAGCAGCTTAGCGGGGGGGAACTACAATGAGCAGTTCTTC,TRBV5-1,TRBJ2-1,NA,TRBD2
CASSLRGLSTDTQYF,TGCGCCAGCAGCTTGCGAGGACTGAGCACAGATACGCAGTATTTT,TRBV5-1,TRBJ2-3,NA,NA
CASGVLGQIQETQYF,TGTGCCAGCGGCGTCCTGGGACAGATCCAAGAGACCCAGTACTTC,TRBV7-6,TRBJ2-5,NA,TRBD1
CASSLDSYTEAFF,TGTGCCAGCAGTTTAGACAGCTACACTGAAGCTTTCTTT,TRBV28,TRBJ1-1,NA,NA
CSAREGVTQYF,TGCAGTGCTAGAGAAGGGGTTACGCAGTATTTT,TRBV20-1,TRBJ2-3,NA,NA
CASSLMTSLETQYF,TGTGCCAGCAGCTTGATGACTAGCTTGGAGACCCAGTACTTC,TRBV11-1,TRBJ2-5,NA,TRBD2
CASSEQSNSKTQYF,TGCGCCAGCAGTGAGCAGTCCAATTCGAAGACCCAGTACTTC,TRBV10-1,TRBJ2-5,NA,NA
CASSLGRGEKLFF,TGCGCCAGCAGCTTGGGACGCGGCGAAAAACTGTTTTTT,TRBV5-1,TRBJ1-4,NA,NA
CAWIQGLPRSSEAFF,TGTGCCTGGATACAGGGTCTTCCCCGAAGTTCGGAAGCTTTCTTT,TRBV30,TRBJ1-1,few,NA
CASSQETLVRGNQPQHF,TGTGCCAGCAGCCAAGAAACCCTGGTTCGGGGCAATCAGCCCCAGCATTTT,TRBV4-2,TRBJ1-5,NA,NA